Presented here are 3 T cell receptor beta chains from one specimen sequenced in a study of beta chain features in type 1 diabetes. Investigators reverse transcribed all isolated RNA, so they sequenced expressed TCRB transcripts. Clones were sequenced by immunoSEQ multiplex PCR, and TCRdb holds only the in-frame ones, with some missing. The sample lists more than 250,000 clones; about a fifth were seen once. For these TCRs, the target antigens are not known. Study outcomes and limitations: Among patients with Type 1 diabetes, TCRB CDR3s were moderately but significantly shorter in every one of the four CD4+ subsets.

Sequencing was carried out using naive CD4+ T cells from blood. These receptors were collected from a woman in her thirties or forties with type 1 diabetes.

The chain is built from TRBV10-3 and TRBJ2-5; D call uncertain. Germline V gene lookup returns CDR1 ENHRY and CDR2 SYGVKD. With 0 bases removed from V and 5 bases from J, the gap between germline ends came to 7 bases. There are 13 residues in the CDR3. Here the CDR3 DNA reads TGTGCCATCAGTGAGTCGACTCAGGAGACCCAGTACTTC. This encodes CAISESTQETQYF.

This clone turned up a few times. The gene calls are TRBV29-1 and TRBJ2-2; the match to TRBD2 covers 13 bases. With V trimmed by 7 bases and J by 4 bases, 9 bases remained unmatched. The germline V gene encodes CDR1 SQVTM and CDR2 ANQGSEA. The CDR3 loop spans 16 amino acids. In DNA, the CDR3 is TGCAGCGGCTCCGGGACTAGCGGGAAAGGCACCGGGGAGCTGTTTTTT. Amino acid sequence: CSGSGTSGKGTGELFF.

This clone was detected a few times. The V call is TRBV28, the J call TRBJ2-5, with TRBD2 matching over 10 bases. The CDR3 covers 17 residues. With 2 bases clipped from V and 4 bases from J, the junction kept 10 bases outside the gene matches. Per germline, CDR1 MDHEN and CDR2 SYDVKM. The CDR3 spells CASSLASGGAFRETQYF. DNA of the CDR3: TGTGCCAGCAGTTTAGCCAGCGGGGGGGCCTTTCGAGAGACCCAGTACTTC.